The 10 T cell receptor beta chains presented below share a single source sample, sequenced in a study of PD-1 blockade in classical Hodgkin lymphoma. Noted time point: cycle 4 day 1 (C4D1), after five to seven weeks of nivolumab. Every patient was affected by relapse after autologous stem cell transplantation, while exposure to brentuximab vedotin was not uniform. Repertoires were generated with immunoSEQ multiplex PCR, while TCRdb's copy carries only in-frame clones and drops some. The profile shows some 93,000 clones, about 83% of them singletons. This specimen was peripheral blood mononuclear cells (PBMCs), taken before the fourth cycle of nivolumab. The receptor set was obtained from a human donor with classical Hodgkin lymphoma.

The chain employs TRBV28 and TRBJ2-7; 15 bases agree with TRBD2. The ends lost 7 bases at V and 0 bases at J; junction bases unmatched: 7. Germline V gives CDR1 MDHEN, CDR2 SYDVKM. This CDR3 has 17 residues. CDR3 bases: TGTGCCAGCACCTACGGACTAGCGGGAGGGAGCTCCTACGAGCAGTACTTC. Its protein product is CASTYGLAGGSSYEQYF.

This clone occurred once. The chain employs TRBV5-1 and TRBJ1-1; D ambiguous. Germline assignment: CDR1 SGHRS and CDR2 YFSETQ. The CDR3 spans 14 residues. With 0 bases removed from V and 8 bases from J, the gap between germline ends came to 14 bases. The CDR3 loop reads CASSLVLGAGEAFF. CDR3 sequence (DNA): TGCGCCAGCAGCTTGGTGTTGGGAGCGGGGGAAGCTTTCTTT.

The CDR3, as DNA: TGTGCCAGCAGCCAAGTAATAGGCGGGGAGCTGTTTTTT. This encodes CASSQVIGGELFF. The rearrangement joins TRBV14 to TRBJ2-2, with D uncertain. Germline-derived CDR1 and CDR2 are SGHDN and FVKESK. Trimming removed 1 base from V and 7 bases from J, with 7 bases in between. This CDR3 region has 13 residues.

V usage is TRBV27 and J usage is TRBJ1-4; D unresolved. V was pared by 5 bases and J by 12 bases, with 13 bases between. CDR1 is MNHEY and CDR2 is SMNVEV in the germline V gene (reference sequence). The CDR3 has 12 amino acids. CDR3 coding DNA: TGTGCCAGCAGTCTCCCGGGTGGGGAACTGTTTTTT. As protein: CASSLPGGELFF. The full variable domain, in which reference TRBV27 and TRBJ1-4 provide the parts outside the CDR3, is EAQVTQNPRYLITVTGKKLTVTCSQNMNHEYMSWYRQDPGLGLRQIYYSMNVEVTDKGDVPEGYKVSRKEKRNFPLILESPSPNQTSLYFCASSLPGGELFFGSGTQLSVL.

The rearrangement uses TRBV9 and TRBJ2-3; 9 bases fit TRBD2. The junction had 4 bases not matched to a gene; V was cut back by 0 bases and J by 2 bases. This CDR3 spans 16 amino acids. Looked up from germline, CDR1 is SGDLS and CDR2 is YYNGEE. CDR3 sequence: CASSVGSGSPTDTQYF. The CDR3, as DNA: TGTGCCAGCAGCGTAGGTAGCGGGAGTCCCACAGATACGCAGTATTTT.

This clone was counted between two and nine times. Relative to the germline gene, one junction end is altered; a read error may explain this. The chain recombines TRBV5-1 with TRBJ2-3; a weak D match, TRBD1 (5 bases). Germline values: CDR1 SGHRS, CDR2 YFSETQ. The CDR3 length is 16 residues. Here the CDR3 DNA reads TGCGCCAGCAGATTGGGGCCAGCGTTATCCGGAGATACGCAGTATTTT. Amino acids: CASRLGPALSGDTQYF.

The rearrangement uses TRBV7-8 and TRBJ1-1; the D gene is possibly TRBD1 (6 bases). The CDR3 is made up of 16 amino acids. Trimming took off 5 bases at V and 4 bases at J, with 20 bases between the two ends. Per the germline V gene, CDR1 is SGHVS and CDR2 is FQNEAQ. CDR3 DNA: TGTGCCAGCAGCAAGGAGGGGGTTTCGATCGGCACTGAAGCTTTCTTT. It is translated as CASSKEGVSIGTEAFF. The variable domain in full, completed from reference TRBV7-8 and TRBJ1-1, reads GAGVSQSPRYKVAKRGQDVALRCDPISGHVSLFWYQQALGQGPEFLTYFQNEAQLDKSGLPSDRFFAERPEGSVSTLKIQRTQQEDSAVYLCASSKEGVSIGTEAFFGQGTRLTVV.

This chain connects TRBV7-2 to TRBJ1-2, with D perhaps TRBD1 (5 bases). Trimming removed 6 bases at V and 1 base at J, with 12 bases between. Germline-derived CDR1 and CDR2 are SGHTA and FQGNSA. There are 14 residues in the CDR3. CDR3 bases: TGTGCCAGCAGACTCACAGGCCATAACTATGGCTACACCTTC. Amino acids: CASRLTGHNYGYTF.

V and J are TRBV5-4 and TRBJ2-1; TRBD2 agrees at 9 bases. After removal of 4 bases from V and 7 bases from J, the junction contained 21 bases not matched to a gene. The CDR3 runs 19 residues. Germline V gene data show CDR1 as SGHNT and CDR2 as YYREEE (reference sequence). In nucleotides, the CDR3 is TGTGCCAGCAGCCTGGGGATCCGCACCCTGGCGGGAGGGCCTAATGAGCAGTTCTTC. Translating it yields CASSLGIRTLAGGPNEQFF.

The chain's CDR3 is CASSTWTGTSTDTQYF. The CDR3 DNA follows: TGTGCCAGCAGCACCTGGACAGGGACTAGCACAGATACGCAGTATTTT. The rearrangement uses TRBV11-2 and TRBJ2-3; 8 nucleotides line up with TRBD1. The CDR3 runs to 16 residues. The germline CDR1 and CDR2 sequences are SGHAT and FQNNGV. The J segment lost 0 bases and the V segment lost 5 bases, leaving 7 bases of the junction unmatched. Based on the CDR3 plus reference TRBV11-2 and TRBJ2-3, the full variable domain is EAGVAQSPRYKIIEKRQSVAFWCNPISGHATLYWYQQILGQGPKLLIQFQNNGVVDDSQLPKDRFSAERLKGVDSTLKIQPAKLEDSAVYLCASSTWTGTSTDTQYFGPGTRLTVL.